One and the same sample provided the 15 T cell receptor beta chains below, sequenced in a study of blood T cell repertoires in COVID-19 (dated by TCRdb to between 2020 and 2021). The library was generated by the immunoSEQ multiplex PCR assay. The source is immuneACCESS, and TCRdb retained only in-frame sequences with V and J called. Part of the clones is not carried over; for the studies checked, unresolved V genes explain less than half of this, and the remainder is unexplained. Recorded for this sample are about 100,000 clones; 85% of them occurred a single time. In total, the top ten clones hold more than 1.5% of the sample. Sequenced sample: peripheral blood. The receptors come from a woman in her seventies with active or convalescent COVID-19.

The rearrangement uses TRBV6-5 and TRBJ1-2; 7 positions agree with TRBD1. The ends lost 3 bases at V and 8 bases at J; junction bases unmatched: 12. There are 15 residues in the CDR3. CDR1 is MNHEY, CDR2 SVGAGI, per germline. As DNA, the CDR3 is TGTGCCAGCAGTTATATCGGACGACAGGGCGGGGGCTACACCTTC. Amino acids: CASSYIGRQGGGYTF.

This clone has more than one count but fewer than ten. The chain uses TRBV7-3 and TRBJ2-7; D may be TRBD1 (6 bases). The length of the CDR3 is 13 residues. V was clipped by 2 bases and J by 3 bases, with 8 bases between them. Germline-derived CDR1 and CDR2 are SGHTA and FQGTGA. This CDR3 is CASSLEQGYEQYF. Here the CDR3 DNA reads TGTGCCAGCAGCTTAGAACAGGGCTACGAGCAGTACTTC.

The rearrangement links TRBV10-3 to TRBJ2-5, with D perhaps matching TRBD2 (5 bases). The CDR3 runs to 11 residues. Per the germline V gene, CDR1 is ENHRY and CDR2 is SYGVKD. Trimming pared 0 bases from V and 13 bases from J, leaving 9 bases between. DNA for the CDR3: TGTGCCATCAGTGAGTCGGGAGTCACGTACTTC. Translating gives CAISESGVTYF.

V and J are TRBV5-1 and TRBJ2-3; D may be TRBD1 (6 bases). Trimming took 0 bases from V and 8 from J, leaving 22 bases between them. CDR1 is SGHRS, CDR2 YFSETQ, per germline. The CDR3 is 17 amino acids. Here the CDR3 reads CASSLVTGTSWAGTQYF. CDR3 in DNA: TGCGCCAGCAGCTTGGTAACCGGGACATCCTGGGCAGGTACGCAGTATTTT. Full variable domain (remainder filled in from reference TRBV5-1 and TRBJ2-3): KAGVTQTPRYLIKTRGQQVTLSCSPISGHRSVSWYQQTPGQGLQFLFEYFSETQRNKGNFPGRFSGRQFSNSRSEMNVSTLELGDSALYLCASSLVTGTSWAGTQYFGPGTRLTVL.

This chain joins TRBV30 and TRBJ2-1, with unresolved D. The CDR3 has 14 amino acids. The germline V gene encodes CDR1 GTSNPN and CDR2 SVGIG (reference sequence). Trimming removed 4 bases from V and 0 bases from J, with 10 bases in between. The CDR3 sequence: CAWTTRSSYNEQFF. In nucleotides, the CDR3 is TGTGCCTGGACTACACGGAGCTCCTACAATGAGCAGTTCTTC.

The chain combines TRBV19 with TRBJ2-3; 9 bases match TRBD2. CDR1 LNHDA and CDR2 SQIVND come from the germline V gene (reference sequence). The CDR3 has 19 amino acids. The trim removed 3 bases at V and 2 bases at J, leaving 15 bases unmatched. The CDR3 DNA reads TGTGCCAGTAGTATGGCTAGCGGGAACCCCGGGCGGAACACAGATACGCAGTATTTT. It yields the protein CASSMASGNPGRNTDTQYF.

This chain links TRBV12-3 or TRBV12-4 with TRBJ1-5, with D perhaps matching TRBD1 (5 bases). This CDR3 is 13 amino acids long. Trimming took off 6 bases at V and 5 bases at J, with 11 bases between the two ends. This chain's CDR3 is CASREDSYQPQHF. As DNA, the CDR3 is TGTGCCAGCAGAGAAGACAGTTATCAGCCCCAGCATTTT.

This rearrangement joins TRBV18 to TRBJ2-5; possibly TRBD2 for D (5 bases). Trimming pared 6 bases from V and 1 base from J, leaving 12 bases between. Germline CDR1 reads KGHSH; CDR2 reads LQKENI. The CDR3 covers 14 residues. CDR3 sequence reads: CASSYLAVQETQYF. As DNA, the CDR3 is TGTGCCAGCTCCTACCTAGCTGTCCAAGAGACCCAGTACTTC.

The chain recombines TRBV18 with TRBJ1-1; 8 bases line up with TRBD1. In germline, CDR1 is KGHSH, CDR2 LQKENI. There are 15 residues in the CDR3. V lost 2 bases and J lost 5; bases outside the gene matches: 7. This CDR3 is CASSPGDRGETEAFF. CDR3 sequence (DNA): TGTGCCAGCTCACCAGGCGACAGGGGAGAGACTGAAGCTTTCTTT.

The chain employs TRBV7-8 and TRBJ2-7, with TRBD2 as a possible D gene (6 bases). The CDR3 covers 14 residues. The germline V gene encodes CDR1 SGHVS and CDR2 FQNEAQ. V lost 4 bases and J lost 6, with 16 bases in between. CDR3 DNA: TGTGCCAGCAGCTCCATAGGAGGGTCGGGCGAGCAGTACTTC. It translates to CASSSIGGSGEQYF.

The chain links TRBV11-2 to TRBJ1-1; D perhaps matches TRBD1 (6 bases). CDR3 length equals 15 residues. Germline values: CDR1 SGHAT, CDR2 FQNNGV. The V and J ends lost 3 bases and 0 bases respectively, with 11 bases between them. This CDR3 is CASSLGWTVNTEAFF. The CDR3 bases are TGTGCCAGCAGCTTGGGGTGGACAGTGAACACTGAAGCTTTCTTT.

The chain uses TRBV5-1 and TRBJ2-3, with a possible D match to TRBD2 (5 bases). V lost 6 bases, J lost 2 bases, and 13 bases lay in between. Per germline, CDR1 SGHRS and CDR2 YFSETQ. This CDR3 is 14 amino acids long. The CDR3 sequence is CASTEGSSTDTQYF. The CDR3 nucleotides are TGCGCCAGCACGGAAGGGAGTTCCACAGATACGCAGTATTTT. The full variable domain, with the rest looked up from reference TRBV5-1 and TRBJ2-3, is KAGVTQTPRYLIKTRGQQVTLSCSPISGHRSVSWYQQTPGQGLQFLFEYFSETQRNKGNFPGRFSGRQFSNSRSEMNVSTLELGDSALYLCASTEGSSTDTQYFGPGTRLTVL.

The chain employs TRBV4-2 and TRBJ2-5; unclear D gene. Between the trimmed V and J ends, which lost 0 bases and 2 bases, there was a span of 7 bases. The germline gives CDR1 LGHNA, CDR2 YNFKEQ. The CDR3 runs 14 residues. The CDR3 loop reads CASSQDYRQETQYF. CDR3 in DNA: TGTGCCAGCAGCCAAGATTACAGACAAGAGACCCAGTACTTC.

The chain couples TRBV28 to TRBJ1-4; TRBD1 is a possible D gene (5 bases). The CDR3 has 16 residues. CDR1 and CDR2 from the germline V gene are MDHEN and SYDVKM. V lost 5 bases to trimming and J lost 4 bases, with 17 bases between them. The CDR3 is CASSPQQGGGNEKLFF. The CDR3 region has the DNA TGTGCCAGCAGTCCGCAGCAGGGTGGCGGTAATGAAAAACTGTTTTTT.

The chain has TRBV5-8 and TRBJ1-5; D is uncertain. Trimming removed 0 bases at V and 5 bases at J, with 12 bases between. Germline V gives CDR1 SGHTS, CDR2 YDEGEE. The CDR3 consists of 15 residues. Here the CDR3 reads CASSLAGSGDQPQHF. The CDR3 bases are TGTGCCAGCAGCTTGGCGGGAAGCGGCGATCAGCCCCAGCATTTT. The full variable domain, with the rest looked up from reference TRBV5-8 and TRBJ1-5, is EAGVTQSPTHLIKTRGQQATLRCSPISGHTSVYWYQQALGLGLQFLLWYDEGEERNRGNFPPRFSGRQFPNYSSELNVNALELEDSALYLCASSLAGSGDQPQHFGDGTRLSIL.